The 18 T cell receptor beta chains below were found in one sample sequenced in a study of identical twins. TCRdb redid the calling of the 5' RACE reads with MiXCR, one entry per CDR3 protein. This table holds 550,000 to 700,000 distinct CDR3 sequences, about 20% found once. The data were also submitted as part of a second study, on T cells expressing NK-cell markers.

Sequencing was carried out using PBMCs. These receptors were collected from a woman younger than 35 in good health.

This clonotype was counted ten times or more. The gene calls are TRBV7-6 and TRBJ2-3, with unresolved D. Germline V gives CDR1 SGHVS, CDR2 FNYEAQ. This CDR3 comprises 14 residues. Trimming cost V 2 bases and J 3 bases, with 9 bases left between them. Here the CDR3 reads CASSLLPQTDTQYF. CDR3 in DNA: TGTGCCAGCAGCTTACTACCGCAAACAGATACGCAGTATTTT.

The V and J genes are TRBV12-3 or TRBV12-4 and TRBJ2-7; D not resolved. CDR3 length: 13 residues. Trimming cost V 6 bases and J 3 bases, with 12 bases left between them. The CDR3 DNA sequence: TGTGCCAGCAGCCAGTCGACCTTCTACGAGCAGTACTTC. Translation: CASSQSTFYEQYF.

V is TRBV5-1 and J is TRBJ2-2; unclear D gene. In germline, CDR1 is SGHRS, CDR2 YFSETQ. V lost 0 bases to trimming and J lost 2 bases, with 8 bases between them. This CDR3 region has 15 residues. CDR3 region: CASSLDPVNTGELFF. CDR3 coding DNA: TGCGCCAGCAGCTTGGACCCGGTCAACACCGGGGAGCTGTTTTTT.

This clonotype was seen repeatedly, ten times or more. The rearrangement joins TRBV20-1 to TRBJ2-1; D gene unclear. Germline assignment: CDR1 DFQATT and CDR2 SNEGSKA (reference sequence). V lost 6 bases to trimming and J lost 0 bases, with 18 bases between them. This CDR3 is 16 amino acids long. The CDR3 reads CSASDSVRSSYNEQFF. The CDR3 nucleotides are TGCAGTGCAAGCGATTCGGTCAGGAGCTCCTACAATGAGCAGTTCTTC.

This chain connects TRBV7-9 to TRBJ2-7; D tentatively fits TRBD1 or TRBD2 (6 bases each). Germline values: CDR1 SEHNR, CDR2 FQNEAQ (reference sequence). The CDR3 is 16 amino acids. Deletions cut 3 bases from V and 2 bases from J, with 17 bases between. In DNA, the CDR3 is TGTGCCAGCAGCTTGGGGGCCGGGACTGATCCCTACGAGCAGTACTTC. Translation gives CASSLGAGTDPYEQYF.

This clonotype has more than one count but fewer than ten. The chain has TRBV12-3 or TRBV12-4 and TRBJ2-3; unclear D gene. V was clipped by 5 bases and J by 0 bases, with 12 bases between them. The CDR3 sequence is 15 residues long. CDR3 region: CASSPSSLSTDTQYF. Here the CDR3 DNA reads TGTGCCAGCAGTCCTAGTTCTCTTAGCACAGATACGCAGTATTTT.

The CDR3 DNA reads as TGCAGTGCCCGGAGGGACATTTCCTACGAGCAGTACTTC. Amino acids: CSARRDISYEQYF. The chain recombines TRBV20-1 with TRBJ2-7; D may match TRBD1 or TRBD2 (6 bases each). The CDR3 runs 13 residues. Trimming stripped 6 bases from V and 1 base from J, with 13 bases between. Germline lookup yields CDR1 DFQATT and CDR2 SNEGSKA (reference sequence).

There are many counts of this clonotype. The rearrangement links TRBV15 to TRBJ2-1, with 7 bases lining up with TRBD1. Trimming cost V 0 bases and J 4 bases; bases outside gene matches: 0. The CDR3 has 14 residues. Germline V lookup: CDR1 LNHNV, CDR2 YYDKDF (reference sequence). CDR3 nucleotides: TGTGCCACCAGCAGAGAGACAGGGTACAATGAGCAGTTCTTC. Protein: CATSRETGYNEQFF.

As concerns this clonotype: Being one base from a much bigger clone, this may be a read error. CDR3 nucleotide sequence: TGTGCCAGCAGTTACCCGAACACTGAAGCTTTCTTT. The encoded protein is CASSYPNTEAFF. This chain links TRBV6-6 with TRBJ1-1; D remains ambiguous. CDR1 and CDR2 (germline): MNHNY, SVGAGI (reference sequence). V was pared by 2 bases and J by 1 base, with 2 bases between. This CDR3 has 12 residues.

The chain uses TRBV29-1 and TRBJ2-6; 10 bases line up with TRBD1. The CDR3 loop spans 14 amino acids. Germline CDR1 is SQVTM and CDR2 is ANQGSEA. The V segment lost 7 bases and the J segment 4 bases; nucleotides outside the gene matches: 4. CDR3 amino acids: CSATGGDGANVLTF. The CDR3 DNA reads TGCAGCGCGACAGGGGGCGACGGGGCCAACGTCCTGACTTTC.

Only a few counts were recorded for this clonotype. V gene TRBV11-3 combines with J gene TRBJ1-2; D uncertain. Deletions cut 2 bases from V and 8 bases from J, with 12 bases between. The CDR3 has 13 amino acids. Germline V gene lookup returns CDR1 SGHNT and CDR2 YENEEA. The CDR3, as DNA: TGTGCCAGCAGCTTACGGGGAGGCAGGGGCTACACCTTC. It translates to CASSLRGGRGYTF.

This clonotype was picked up a small number of times. The chain uses TRBV20-1 and TRBJ1-1, with D tentatively TRBD1 (5 bases). This CDR3 spans 13 amino acids. Trimming stripped 2 bases from V and 6 bases from J, with 13 bases between. Germline CDR1 and CDR2: DFQATT and SNEGSKA (reference sequence). The CDR3 sequence: CSARTSGGSEAFF. The DNA of the CDR3 is TGCAGTGCTAGAACTTCGGGGGGATCTGAAGCTTTCTTT.

This clonotype appeared a single time. V usage is TRBV12-3 or TRBV12-4 and J usage is TRBJ2-2; 10 bases fit TRBD2. The CDR3 spans 19 residues. V gave up 4 bases and J gave up 0 bases; unmatched junction bases: 11. The CDR3 DNA sequence: TGTGCCAGCAGTTCCCCTCCTTCTAGCGGGAGTTCGAACACCGGGGAGCTGTTTTTT. Translated: CASSSPPSSGSSNTGELFF.

In its sample, this clonotype was seen a few times. The genes are TRBV9 and TRBJ2-5; TRBD1 might be the D (6 bases). From germline, CDR1 is SGDLS and CDR2 YYNGEE. The CDR3 length is 15 residues. Trimming took 3 bases from V and 1 from J, leaving 13 bases between them. CDR3: CASSAYRDPQETQYF. In DNA, the CDR3 is TGTGCCAGCAGCGCCTACAGGGACCCCCAAGAGACCCAGTACTTC. Full variable domain (remainder filled in from reference TRBV9 and TRBJ2-5): DSGVTQTPKHLITATGQRVTLRCSPRSGDLSVYWYQQSLDQGLQFLIQYYNGEERAKGNILERFSAQQFPDLHSELNLSSLELGDSALYFCASSAYRDPQETQYFGPGTRLLVL.

This clonotype was observed once. This chain uses TRBV12-2 with TRBJ1-2; TRBD1 is the table's D call, not checked against the DNA. TRBV12-2 is termed a pseudogene. The CDR3 is made up of 16 amino acids. The CDR3 region has the DNA TGTGCAAGTCGCTTAAGGCCACTCGGACAGGACTATGGCTACACCTTC. Translating gives CASRLRPLGQDYGYTF.

This sequence joins TRBV12-3 or TRBV12-4 and TRBJ2-2; unclear D gene. The V gene lost 6 bases and the J gene lost 6 bases, with 8 bases spanning the gap. This CDR3 is built from 12 residues. CDR3: CASSPNSGELFF. For the CDR3, the DNA is TGTGCCAGCAGCCCTAATTCCGGGGAGCTGTTTTTT.

The chain uses TRBV20-1 and TRBJ2-1; D uncertain. CDR3 length: 14 amino acids. V was pared by 0 bases and J by 2 bases, with 8 bases between. Germline loops: CDR1 DFQATT, CDR2 SNEGSKA (reference sequence). The CDR3 here is CSARDRPTYNEQFF. In nucleotides, the CDR3 is TGCAGTGCTAGAGATCGGCCCACCTACAATGAGCAGTTCTTC.

The J gene is TRBJ2-3, the V gene TRBV9, with no clear D. The germline V gene has CDR1 SGDLS and CDR2 YYNGEE. The CDR3 is made up of 14 amino acids. Trimming removed 5 bases at V and 3 bases at J, with 13 bases between. CDR3 DNA: TGTGCCAGCAGTCACGGTTCCCTTACAGATACGCAGTATTTT. Residues: CASSHGSLTDTQYF.